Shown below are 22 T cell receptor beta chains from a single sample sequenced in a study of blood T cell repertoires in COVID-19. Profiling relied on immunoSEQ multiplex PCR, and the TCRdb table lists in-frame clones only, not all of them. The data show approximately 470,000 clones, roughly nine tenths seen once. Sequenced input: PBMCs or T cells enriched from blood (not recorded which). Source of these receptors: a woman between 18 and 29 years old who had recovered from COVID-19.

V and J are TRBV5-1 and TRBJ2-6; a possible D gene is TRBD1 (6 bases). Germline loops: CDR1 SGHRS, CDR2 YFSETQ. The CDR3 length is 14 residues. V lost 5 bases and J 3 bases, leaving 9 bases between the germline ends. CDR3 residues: CASRGGSGANVLTF. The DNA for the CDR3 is TGCGCCAGCAGAGGGGGAAGTGGGGCCAACGTCCTGACTTTC.

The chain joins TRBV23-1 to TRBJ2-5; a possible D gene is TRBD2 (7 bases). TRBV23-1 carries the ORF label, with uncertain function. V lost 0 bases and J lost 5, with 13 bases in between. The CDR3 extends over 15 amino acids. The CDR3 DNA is TGCGCCAGCAGTCAATCGGGGGCGGGGGTTGAGACCCAGTACTTC. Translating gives CASSQSGAGVETQYF.

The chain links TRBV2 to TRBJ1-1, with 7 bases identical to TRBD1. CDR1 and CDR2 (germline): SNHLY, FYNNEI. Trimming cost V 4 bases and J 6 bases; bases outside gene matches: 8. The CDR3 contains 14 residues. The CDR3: CASSVDRAAAEAFF. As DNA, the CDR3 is TGTGCCAGCAGTGTAGACAGGGCGGCGGCTGAAGCTTTCTTT.

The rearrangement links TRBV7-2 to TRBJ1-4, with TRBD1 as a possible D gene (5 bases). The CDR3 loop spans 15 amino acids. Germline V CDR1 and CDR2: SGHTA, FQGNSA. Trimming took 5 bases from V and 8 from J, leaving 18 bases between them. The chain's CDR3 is CASSESREVGEKLFF. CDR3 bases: TGTGCCAGCAGCGAATCCAGGGAGGTAGGGGAAAAACTGTTTTTT. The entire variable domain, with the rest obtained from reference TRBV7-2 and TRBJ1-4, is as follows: GAGVSQSPSNKVTEKGKDVELRCDPISGHTALYWYRQSLGQGLEFLIYFQGNSAPDKSGLPSDRFSAERTGGSVSTLTIQRTQQEDSAVYLCASSESREVGEKLFFGSGTQLSVL.

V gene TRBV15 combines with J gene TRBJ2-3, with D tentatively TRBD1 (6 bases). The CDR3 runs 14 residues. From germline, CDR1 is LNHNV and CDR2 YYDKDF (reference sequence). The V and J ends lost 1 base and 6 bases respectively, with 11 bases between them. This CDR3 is CATSRGTVPDTQYF. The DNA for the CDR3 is TGTGCCACCAGCAGAGGGACAGTGCCTGATACGCAGTATTTT.

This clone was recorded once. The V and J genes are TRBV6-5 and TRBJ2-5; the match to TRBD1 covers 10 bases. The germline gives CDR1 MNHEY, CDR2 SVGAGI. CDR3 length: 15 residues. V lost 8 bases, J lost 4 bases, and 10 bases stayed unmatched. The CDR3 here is CASGRDRGRVETQYF. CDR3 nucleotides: TGTGCCAGCGGGAGGGACAGGGGAAGGGTAGAGACCCAGTACTTC.

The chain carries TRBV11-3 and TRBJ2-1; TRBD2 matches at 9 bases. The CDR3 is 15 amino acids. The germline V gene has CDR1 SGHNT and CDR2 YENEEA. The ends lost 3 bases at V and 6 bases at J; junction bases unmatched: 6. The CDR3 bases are TGTGCCAGCAGCTTTCTAGCGGGGTCAGCCAATGAGCAGTTCTTC. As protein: CASSFLAGSANEQFF.

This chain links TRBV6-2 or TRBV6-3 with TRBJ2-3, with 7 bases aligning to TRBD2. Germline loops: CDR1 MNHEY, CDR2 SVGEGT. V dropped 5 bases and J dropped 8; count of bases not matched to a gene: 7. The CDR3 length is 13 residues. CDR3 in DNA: TGTGCCAGCAGTGGCTATGGCGGGGGTACGCAGTATTTT. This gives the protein CASSGYGGGTQYF.

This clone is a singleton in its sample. CDR3 loop: CASSALRDTEAFF. The DNA for the CDR3 is TGTGCCAGCAGCGCTCTCAGGGACACTGAAGCTTTCTTT. The genes are TRBV7-2 and TRBJ1-1, with D possibly matching TRBD1 (5 bases). The CDR3 runs to 13 residues. Germline values: CDR1 SGHTA, CDR2 FQGNSA. V was pared by 5 bases and J by 3 bases, with 10 bases between.

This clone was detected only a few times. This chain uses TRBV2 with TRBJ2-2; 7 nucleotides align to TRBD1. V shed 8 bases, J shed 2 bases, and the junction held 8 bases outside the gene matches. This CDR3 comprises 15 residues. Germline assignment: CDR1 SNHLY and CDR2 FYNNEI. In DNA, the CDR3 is TGTGCCAGCCTCGACAGGGTTTTTAACACCGGGGAGCTGTTTTTT. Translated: CASLDRVFNTGELFF.

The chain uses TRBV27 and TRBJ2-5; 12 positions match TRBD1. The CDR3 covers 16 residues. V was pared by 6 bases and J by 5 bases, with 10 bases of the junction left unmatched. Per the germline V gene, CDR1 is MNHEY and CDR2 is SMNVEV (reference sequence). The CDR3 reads CASRRSGTGGAETQYF. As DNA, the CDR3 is TGTGCCAGCAGACGATCCGGGACAGGGGGCGCCGAGACCCAGTACTTC.

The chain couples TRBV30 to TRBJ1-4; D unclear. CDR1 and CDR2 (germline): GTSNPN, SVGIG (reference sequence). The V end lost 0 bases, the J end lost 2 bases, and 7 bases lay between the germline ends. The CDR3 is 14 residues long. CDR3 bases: TGTGCCTGGAGTGTCTGGCCGACTAATGAAAAACTGTTTTTT. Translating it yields CAWSVWPTNEKLFF.

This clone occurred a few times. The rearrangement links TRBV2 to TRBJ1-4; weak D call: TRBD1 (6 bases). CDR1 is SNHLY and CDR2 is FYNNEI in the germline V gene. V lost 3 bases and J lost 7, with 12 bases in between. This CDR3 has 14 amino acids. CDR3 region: CASSERGIGEKLFF. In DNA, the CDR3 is TGTGCCAGCAGTGAGAGGGGGATCGGTGAAAAACTGTTTTTT.

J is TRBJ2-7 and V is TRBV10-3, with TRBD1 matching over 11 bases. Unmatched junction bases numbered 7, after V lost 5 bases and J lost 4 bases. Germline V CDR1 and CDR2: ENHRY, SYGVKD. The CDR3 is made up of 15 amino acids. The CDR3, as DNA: TGTGCCATCAGTAGGACAGGGGGCGCGGAGTACGAGCAGTACTTC. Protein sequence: CAISRTGGAEYEQYF.

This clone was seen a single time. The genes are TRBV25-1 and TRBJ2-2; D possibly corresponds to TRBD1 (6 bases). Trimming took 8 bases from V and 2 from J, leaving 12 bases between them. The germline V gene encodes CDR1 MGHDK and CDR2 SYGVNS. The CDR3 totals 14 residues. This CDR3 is CASGKTGNTGELFF. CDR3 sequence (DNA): TGTGCCAGCGGGAAGACAGGCAACACCGGGGAGCTGTTTTTT.

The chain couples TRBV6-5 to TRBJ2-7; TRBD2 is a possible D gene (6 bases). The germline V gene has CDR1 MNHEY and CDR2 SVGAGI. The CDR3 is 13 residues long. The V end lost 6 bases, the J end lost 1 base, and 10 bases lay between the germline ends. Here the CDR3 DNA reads TGTGCCAGCAGGGGAGGACATTCCTACGAGCAGTACTTC. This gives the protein CASRGGHSYEQYF.

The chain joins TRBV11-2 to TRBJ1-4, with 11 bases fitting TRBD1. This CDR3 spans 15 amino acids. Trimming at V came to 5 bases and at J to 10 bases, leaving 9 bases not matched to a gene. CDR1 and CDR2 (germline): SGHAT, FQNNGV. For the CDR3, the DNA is TGTGCCAGCAGCCTAACCGGGACAGGGGGGGGAAAACTGTTTTTT. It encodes CASSLTGTGGGKLFF.

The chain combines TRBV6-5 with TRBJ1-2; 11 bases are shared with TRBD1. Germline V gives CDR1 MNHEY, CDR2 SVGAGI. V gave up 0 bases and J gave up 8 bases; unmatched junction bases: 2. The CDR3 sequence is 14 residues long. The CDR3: CASSYSGTGGGYTF. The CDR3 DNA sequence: TGTGCCAGCAGTTACTCCGGGACAGGGGGAGGCTACACCTTC.

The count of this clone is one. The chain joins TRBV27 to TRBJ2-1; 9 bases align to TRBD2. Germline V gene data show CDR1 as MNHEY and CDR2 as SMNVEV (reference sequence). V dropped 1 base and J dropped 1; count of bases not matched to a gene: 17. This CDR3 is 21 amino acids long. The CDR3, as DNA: TGTGCCAGCAGTTTATTGATCCGGACTAGCGAGGGGGGTCTATCCTACAATGAGCAGTTCTTC. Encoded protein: CASSLLIRTSEGGLSYNEQFF.

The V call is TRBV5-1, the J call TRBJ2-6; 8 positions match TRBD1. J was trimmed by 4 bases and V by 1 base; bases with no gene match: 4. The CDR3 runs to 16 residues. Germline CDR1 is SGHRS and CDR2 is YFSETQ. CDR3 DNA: TGCGCCAGCAGCTTGCAGGGGGCGCAGGGGGCCAACGTCCTGACTTTC. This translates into CASSLQGAQGANVLTF. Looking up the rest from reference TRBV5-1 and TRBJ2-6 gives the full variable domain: KAGVTQTPRYLIKTRGQQVTLSCSPISGHRSVSWYQQTPGQGLQFLFEYFSETQRNKGNFPGRFSGRQFSNSRSEMNVSTLELGDSALYLCASSLQGAQGANVLTFGAGSRLTVL.

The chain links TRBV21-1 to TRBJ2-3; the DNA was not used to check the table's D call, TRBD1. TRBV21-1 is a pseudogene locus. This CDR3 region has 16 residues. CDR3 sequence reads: CASSKVGRGRGDTQYF. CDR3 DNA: TGTGCCAGCAGCAAAGTTGGCAGGGGGCGGGGAGATACGCAGTATTTT.

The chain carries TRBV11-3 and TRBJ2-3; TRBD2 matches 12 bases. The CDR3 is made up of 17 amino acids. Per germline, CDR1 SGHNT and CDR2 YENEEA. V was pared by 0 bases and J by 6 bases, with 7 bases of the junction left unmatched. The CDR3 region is CASSLDGPSGGADTQYF. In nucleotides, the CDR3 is TGTGCCAGCAGCTTAGATGGCCCTAGCGGGGGGGCGGATACGCAGTATTTT.